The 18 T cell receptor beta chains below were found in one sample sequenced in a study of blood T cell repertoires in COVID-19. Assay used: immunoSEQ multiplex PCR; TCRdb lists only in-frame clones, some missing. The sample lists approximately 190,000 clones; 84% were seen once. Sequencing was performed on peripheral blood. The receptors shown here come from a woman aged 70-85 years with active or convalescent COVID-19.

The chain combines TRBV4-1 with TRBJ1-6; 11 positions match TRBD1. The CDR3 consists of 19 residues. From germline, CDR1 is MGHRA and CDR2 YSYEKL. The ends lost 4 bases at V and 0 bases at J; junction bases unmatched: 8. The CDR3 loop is CASSLWDRGTSSYNSPLHF. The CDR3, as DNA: TGCGCCAGCAGCCTTTGGGACAGGGGGACGAGCTCCTATAATTCACCCCTCCACTTT.

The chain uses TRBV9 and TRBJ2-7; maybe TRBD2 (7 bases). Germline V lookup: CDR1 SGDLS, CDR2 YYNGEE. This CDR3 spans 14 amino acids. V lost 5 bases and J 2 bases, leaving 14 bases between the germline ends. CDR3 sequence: CASSLGGLAYEQYF. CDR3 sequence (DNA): TGTGCCAGCAGTCTGGGGGGGCTAGCCTACGAGCAGTACTTC.

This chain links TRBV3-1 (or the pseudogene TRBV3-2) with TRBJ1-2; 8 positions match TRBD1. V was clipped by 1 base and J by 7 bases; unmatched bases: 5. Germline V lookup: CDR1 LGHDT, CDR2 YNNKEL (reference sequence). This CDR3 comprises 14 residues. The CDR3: CASSQGQGAGGYTF. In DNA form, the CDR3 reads TGTGCCAGCAGCCAAGGGCAGGGGGCTGGTGGCTACACCTTC.

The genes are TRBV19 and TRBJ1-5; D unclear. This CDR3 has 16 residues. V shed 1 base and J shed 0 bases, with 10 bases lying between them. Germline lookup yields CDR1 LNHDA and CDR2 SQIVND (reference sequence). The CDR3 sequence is CASSIGMGASNQPQHF. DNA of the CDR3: TGTGCCAGTAGTATAGGGATGGGCGCTAGCAATCAGCCCCAGCATTTT.

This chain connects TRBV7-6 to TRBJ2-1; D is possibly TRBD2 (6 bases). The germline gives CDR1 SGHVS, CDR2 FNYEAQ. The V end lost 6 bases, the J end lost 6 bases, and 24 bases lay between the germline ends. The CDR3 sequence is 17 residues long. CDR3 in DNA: TGTGCCAGCAGACGAGCCGGGACCCCTGGGGGGACCAATGAGCAGTTCTTC. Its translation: CASRRAGTPGGTNEQFF.

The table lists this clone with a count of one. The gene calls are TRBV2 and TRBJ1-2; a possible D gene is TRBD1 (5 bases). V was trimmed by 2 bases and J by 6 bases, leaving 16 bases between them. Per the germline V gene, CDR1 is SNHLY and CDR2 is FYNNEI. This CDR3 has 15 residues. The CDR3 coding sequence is TGTGCCAGCAGTGAACAGTGGGCGGGGGTCGATGGCTACACCTTC. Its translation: CASSEQWAGVDGYTF.

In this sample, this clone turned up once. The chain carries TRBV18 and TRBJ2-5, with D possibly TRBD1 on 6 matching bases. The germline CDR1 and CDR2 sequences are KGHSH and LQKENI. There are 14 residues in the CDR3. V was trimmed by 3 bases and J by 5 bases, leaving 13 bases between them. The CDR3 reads CASSPAARGETQYF. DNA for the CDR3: TGTGCCAGCTCACCGGCTGCGAGGGGGGAGACCCAGTACTTC.

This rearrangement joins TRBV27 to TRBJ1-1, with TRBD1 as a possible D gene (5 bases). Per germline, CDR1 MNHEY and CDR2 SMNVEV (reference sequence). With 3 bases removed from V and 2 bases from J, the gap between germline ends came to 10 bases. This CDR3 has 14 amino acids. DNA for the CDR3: TGTGCCAGCAGTTTTGGGCAGGGCAACACTGAAGCTTTCTTT. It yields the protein CASSFGQGNTEAFF.

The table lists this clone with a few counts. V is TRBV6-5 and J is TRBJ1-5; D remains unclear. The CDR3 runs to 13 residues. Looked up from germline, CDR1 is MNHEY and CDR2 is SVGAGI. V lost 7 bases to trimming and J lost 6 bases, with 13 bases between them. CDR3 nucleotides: TGTGCCAGCACTCCGGACTTAGGTCAGCCCCAGCATTTT. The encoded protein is CASTPDLGQPQHF.

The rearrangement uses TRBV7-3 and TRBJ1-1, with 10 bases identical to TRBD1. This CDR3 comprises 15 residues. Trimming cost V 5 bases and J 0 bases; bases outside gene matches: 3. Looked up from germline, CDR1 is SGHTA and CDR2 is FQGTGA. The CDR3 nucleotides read TGTGCCAGCAGCCGGACAGGGGGAGTGAACACTGAAGCTTTCTTT. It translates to CASSRTGGVNTEAFF.

CDR3 coding DNA: TGCAGCGGGTCAGGGGCAGAGACCCAGTACTTC. Encoded protein: CSGSGAETQYF. The J gene is TRBJ2-5, the V gene TRBV29-1; tentatively, D is TRBD1 (6 bases). The length of the CDR3 is 11 residues. The germline CDR1 and CDR2 sequences are SQVTM and ANQGSEA. V dropped 7 bases and J dropped 4 bases, with 10 bases sitting between them.

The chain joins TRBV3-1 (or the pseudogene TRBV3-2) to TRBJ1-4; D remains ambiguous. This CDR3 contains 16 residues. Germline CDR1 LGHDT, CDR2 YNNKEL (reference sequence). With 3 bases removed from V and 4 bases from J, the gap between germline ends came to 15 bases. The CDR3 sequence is CASSQGDISFNEKLFF. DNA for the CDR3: TGTGCCAGCAGCCAGGGAGACATCTCCTTTAATGAAAAACTGTTTTTT.

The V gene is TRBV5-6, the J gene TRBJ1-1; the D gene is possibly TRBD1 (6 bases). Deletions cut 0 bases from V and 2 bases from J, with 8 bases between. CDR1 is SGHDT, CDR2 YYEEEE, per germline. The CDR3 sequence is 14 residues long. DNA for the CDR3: TGTGCCAGCAGCTTGGGGACAGCCAACACTGAAGCTTTCTTT. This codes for CASSLGTANTEAFF.

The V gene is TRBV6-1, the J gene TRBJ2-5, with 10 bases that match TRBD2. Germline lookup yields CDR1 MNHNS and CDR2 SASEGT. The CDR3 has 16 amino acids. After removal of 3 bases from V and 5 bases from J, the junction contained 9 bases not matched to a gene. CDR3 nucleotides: TGTGCCAGCAGTGACGGGCTAGCGGGAGATTCGGAGACCCAGTACTTC. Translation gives CASSDGLAGDSETQYF.

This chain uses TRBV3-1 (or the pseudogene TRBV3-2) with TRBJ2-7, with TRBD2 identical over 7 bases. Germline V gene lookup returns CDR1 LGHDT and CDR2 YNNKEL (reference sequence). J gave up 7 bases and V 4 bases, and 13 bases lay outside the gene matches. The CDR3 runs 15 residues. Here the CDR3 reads CASSRHPGLGGEQYF. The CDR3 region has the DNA TGTGCCAGCAGCCGACACCCGGGACTCGGGGGGGAGCAGTACTTC.

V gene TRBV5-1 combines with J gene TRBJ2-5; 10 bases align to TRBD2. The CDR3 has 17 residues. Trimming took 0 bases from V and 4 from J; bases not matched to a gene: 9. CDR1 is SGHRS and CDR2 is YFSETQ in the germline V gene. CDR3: CASSLDWASGRGETQYF. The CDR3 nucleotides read TGCGCCAGCAGCTTGGATTGGGCTAGCGGGAGAGGAGAGACCCAGTACTTC.

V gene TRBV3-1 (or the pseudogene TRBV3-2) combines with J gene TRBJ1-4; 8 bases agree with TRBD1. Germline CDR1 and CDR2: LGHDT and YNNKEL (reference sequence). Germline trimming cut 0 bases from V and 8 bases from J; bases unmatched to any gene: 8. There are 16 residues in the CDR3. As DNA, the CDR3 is TGTGCCAGCAGCCAAGACGGCGGACAGGGACGGGAAAAACTGTTTTTT. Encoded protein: CASSQDGGQGREKLFF.

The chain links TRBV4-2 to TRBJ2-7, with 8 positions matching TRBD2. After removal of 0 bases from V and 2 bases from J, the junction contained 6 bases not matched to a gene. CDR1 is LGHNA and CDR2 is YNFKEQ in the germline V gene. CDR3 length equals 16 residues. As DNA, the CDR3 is TGTGCCAGCAGCCAAGATGGGGGGACTAGTGCCTACGAGCAGTACTTC. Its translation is CASSQDGGTSAYEQYF.